These 13 T cell receptor beta chains came from one sample sequenced in a study of shared clonotypes between healthy human individuals. Sequencing was performed with immunoSEQ multiplex PCR; in TCRdb, only in-frame clones are kept and a portion is missing. The sample carries under 1,100,000 clones, roughly 80% recorded once. Sequencing was done on a sample of memory CD4+ T cells sorted from blood. Documented subset: CD45RA-negative fraction. Receptor source: a man aged 18 to 30 in good health.

The V gene is TRBV5-6, the J gene TRBJ2-1; D is possibly TRBD2 (6 bases). CDR1 SGHDT and CDR2 YYEEEE come from the germline V gene. The CDR3 totals 14 residues. V was trimmed by 4 bases and J by 3 bases, leaving 11 bases between them. CDR3 protein: CASSTRTNYNEQFF. CDR3 nucleotides: TGTGCCAGCAGCACCCGGACTAACTACAATGAGCAGTTCTTC. Drawing the rest from reference TRBV5-6 and TRBJ2-1, the complete variable domain is DAGVTQSPTHLIKTRGQQVTLRCSPKSGHDTVSWYQQALGQGPQFIFQYYEEEERQRGNFPDRFSGHQFPNYSSELNVNALLLGDSALYLCASSTRTNYNEQFFGPGTRLTVL.

The rearrangement links TRBV27 to TRBJ2-7; possibly TRBD1 for D (6 bases). CDR1 and CDR2 from the germline V gene are MNHEY and SMNVEV (reference sequence). This CDR3 has 16 amino acids. Deletions cut 6 bases from V and 4 bases from J, with 22 bases between. CDR3 nucleotide sequence: TGTGCCAGCAGATCTCTGGGCTCAGGGGTGTGGTACGAGCAGTACTTC. Encoded protein: CASRSLGSGVWYEQYF.

The chain uses TRBV7-6 and TRBJ2-5, with unresolved D. CDR1 and CDR2 from the germline V gene are SGHVS and FNYEAQ. The CDR3 length is 17 residues. V gave up 4 bases and J gave up 1 base, with 19 bases separating them. CDR3 DNA sequence: TGTGCCAGCAGCTCCGGAACCCTTAGGGCTCCCCAAGAGACCCAGTACTTC. Its protein is CASSSGTLRAPQETQYF.

The J gene is TRBJ1-2, the V gene TRBV28; a possible D gene is TRBD1 (5 bases). Germline CDR1 is MDHEN and CDR2 is SYDVKM. The CDR3 is 13 residues long. The V and J ends lost 3 bases and 8 bases respectively, with 13 bases between them. CDR3 nucleotides: TGTGCCAGCAGTTTGCAGGGTCAACGGGGCTACACCTTC. It yields the protein CASSLQGQRGYTF.

With respect to this clone: The sample carries other DNA sequences with the same CDR3. The chain joins TRBV10-3 to TRBJ2-1; 9 bases line up with TRBD2. The CDR3 sequence is 15 residues long. The ends lost 4 bases at V and 6 bases at J; junction bases unmatched: 7. The germline V gene has CDR1 ENHRY and CDR2 SYGVKD. CDR3 in DNA: TGTGCCATCAGTGGGACAGGCGGGAGGGTCAATGAGCAGTTCTTC. It is translated as CAISGTGGRVNEQFF.

CDR3 bases: TGTGCCAGCAGTTTGGGGGAGTGGACTGAAGCTTTCTTT. This codes for CASSLGEWTEAFF. This chain joins TRBV28 and TRBJ1-1; perhaps TRBD1 as D (5 bases). This CDR3 comprises 13 residues. V was shortened by 3 bases and J by 5 bases, with 10 bases between the two germline ends. CDR1 and CDR2 (germline): MDHEN, SYDVKM.

This chain links TRBV29-1 with TRBJ1-6; D ambiguous. This CDR3 contains 16 residues. The germline CDR1 and CDR2 sequences are SQVTM and ANQGSEA. V lost 8 bases, J lost 3 bases, and 20 bases lay in between. The CDR3 is CSLDQSRAGYNSPLHF. DNA of the CDR3: TGCAGCCTCGACCAGTCAAGGGCGGGCTATAATTCACCCCTCCACTTT.

The rearrangement links TRBV14 to TRBJ2-5; perhaps TRBD1 as D (6 bases). V gave up 3 bases and J gave up 0 bases, with 11 bases separating them. CDR1 and CDR2 from the germline V gene are SGHDN and FVKESK. The CDR3 is made up of 15 amino acids. The CDR3 DNA sequence: TGTGCCAGCAGCCAGTTGGACAGAGACCAAGAGACCCAGTACTTC. Its translation is CASSQLDRDQETQYF.

This clone was seen once. V is TRBV28 and J is TRBJ2-2; D unresolved. CDR3 size: 15 residues. Germline V lookup: CDR1 MDHEN, CDR2 SYDVKM. The V gene lost 5 bases and the J gene lost 6 bases, with 16 bases spanning the gap. CDR3 sequence (DNA): TGTGCCAGCAGTCCGAACTCTGGACCCTCCGGGGAGCTGTTTTTT. Amino acids: CASSPNSGPSGELFF.

This clone has just a few counts. At one end, the junction sequence differs from germline, possibly due to a read error. This CDR3 is CASSEVRGRVADF. The CDR3 region has the DNA TGTGCCAGCAGTGAAGTTCGAGGCAGGGTGGCGGACTTC. This chain joins TRBV6-1 and TRBJ2-7, with a tentative D call TRBD1 (5 bases). CDR1 and CDR2 (germline): MNHNS, SASEGT. This CDR3 has 13 residues.

The chain employs TRBV18 and TRBJ1-5, with a weak D call TRBD1 (6 bases). Germline-derived CDR1 and CDR2 are KGHSH and LQKENI. V shed 0 bases and J shed 14 bases, with 8 bases lying between them. The CDR3 sequence is 11 residues long. The CDR3 bases are TGTGCCAGCTCACCACCGCAGGGGAAGCATTTT. This gives the protein CASSPPQGKHF.

This chain links TRBV7-2 with TRBJ2-7; 12 bases agree with TRBD2. V lost 1 base and J lost 6; bases outside the gene matches: 10. Germline CDR1 and CDR2: SGHTA and FQGNSA. This CDR3 region has 17 residues. In DNA, the CDR3 is TGTGCCAGCAGCTTAGTAGGGACTAGCGGGTTTGCTAGCGAGCAGTACTTC. Translated, it gives CASSLVGTSGFASEQYF.

The gene calls are TRBV7-2 and TRBJ2-5; 14 bases agree with TRBD2. The CDR3 consists of 17 residues. The V segment lost 5 bases and the J segment 5 bases; nucleotides outside the gene matches: 10. Germline loops: CDR1 SGHTA, CDR2 FQGNSA. The DNA for the CDR3 is TGTGCCAGCAGCCCGGGGACTAGCGGGAGAATCATTGAGACCCAGTACTTC. Its protein product is CASSPGTSGRIIETQYF.